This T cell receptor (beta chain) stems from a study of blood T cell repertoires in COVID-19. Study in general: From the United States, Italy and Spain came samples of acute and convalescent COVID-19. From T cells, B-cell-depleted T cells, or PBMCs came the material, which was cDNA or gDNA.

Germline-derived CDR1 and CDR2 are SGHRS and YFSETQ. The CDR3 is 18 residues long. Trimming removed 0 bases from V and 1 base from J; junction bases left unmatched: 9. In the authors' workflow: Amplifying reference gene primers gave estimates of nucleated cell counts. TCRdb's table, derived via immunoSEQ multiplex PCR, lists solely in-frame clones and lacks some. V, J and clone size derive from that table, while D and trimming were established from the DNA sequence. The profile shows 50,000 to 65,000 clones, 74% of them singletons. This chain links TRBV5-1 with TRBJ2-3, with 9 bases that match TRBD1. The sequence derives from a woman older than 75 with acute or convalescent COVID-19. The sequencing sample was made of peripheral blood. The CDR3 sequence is CASSLVLGGQGGTDTQYF. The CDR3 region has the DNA TGCGCCAGCAGCTTGGTGTTAGGGGGACAGGGCGGCACAGATACGCAGTATTTT. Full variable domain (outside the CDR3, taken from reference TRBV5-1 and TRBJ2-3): KAGVTQTPRYLIKTRGQQVTLSCSPISGHRSVSWYQQTPGQGLQFLFEYFSETQRNKGNFPGRFSGRQFSNSRSEMNVSTLELGDSALYLCASSLVLGGQGGTDTQYFGPGTRLTVL.